The T cell receptor beta chain described here comes from a study of cytomegalovirus exposure and HLA in healthy donors. Study-level findings and limits: Reported performance of the classifier showed diagnosis of cytomegalovirus status with high specificity and sensitivity. The study listed under 200 cytomegalovirus-associated TCR beta chains. In the approximately 130 validation repertoires, a later analysis found that first-cohort TCR clusters tended to co-occur.

Concerning this clone: Its antigen is unidentified.

Here immunoSEQ multiplex PCR was the method, and the copy in TCRdb shows in-frame clones only, minus some. Among about 160,000 clones listed, approximately 86% were seen once. Germline-derived CDR1 and CDR2 are SGHDN and FVKESK. The CDR3 extends over 15 amino acids. V was clipped by 4 bases and J by 2 bases; unmatched bases: 1. Sample: PBMCs. The rearrangement links TRBV14 to TRBJ2-3; 12 bases match TRBD2. This clonotype originated in a woman younger than 30 in good health and CMV-seronegative. CDR3 bases: TGTGCCAGCAGCCCTAGCGGGGGGGTCACAGATACGCAGTATTTT. Translating gives CASSPSGGVTDTQYF.